These T cell receptor beta chains were read from a single sample in a study of graft-versus-host responses after intestinal transplantation. The assay was immunoSEQ multiplex PCR, and TCRdb's table has in-frame clones only and misses some. This sample has more than 55,000 clones, with 70% to 90% found just once. This specimen was PBMCs, taken 26 days after transplant. These receptors all come from a human patient who received an intestinal transplant, so some T cells may come from the graft donor. Both conserved end residues are part of each CDR3. A D gene is named only where the DNA matches it firmly. Clone size is shown for a subset of rows, as once, few, many or a class of expanded clone.

D,V,J,size,DNA,CDR3
TRBD1,TRBV6-5,TRBJ1-3,NA,TGTGCCAGCAGGGGACAGGGGGCGGGCACCATATATTTT,CASRGQGAGTIYF
TRBD2,TRBV30,TRBJ2-4,NA,TGTGCCCGGGGGGGGGCAGCGGGCAGCATTCAGTACTTC,CARGGAAGSIQYF
TRBD2,TRBV27,TRBJ2-1,NA,TGTGCCAGCAGTTCTCGCGGGGGCTACAATGAGCAGTTCTTC,CASSSRGGYNEQFF
NA,TRBV28,TRBJ2-5,NA,TGTGCCAGCAGTCACCGGGAGACCCAGTACTTC,CASSHRETQYF
NA,TRBV28,TRBJ1-5,NA,TGTGCCAGCAGTTTGGGGGGGGTAGGTCAGCCCCAGCATTTT,CASSLGGVGQPQHF
NA,TRBV6-5,TRBJ2-2,once,TGTGCCAGCGCAGGGATTTACACCGGGGAGCTGTTTTTT,CASAGIYTGELFF
NA,TRBV28,TRBJ2-7,NA,TGTGCCAGCTCAACGATCCGGGTCACCCCCTACGAGCAGTACTTC,CASSTIRVTPYEQYF
TRBD1,TRBV6-1,TRBJ2-5,NA,TGTGCCAGCAGTGTCGACAGGGGGCGCGGAGAGACCCAGTACTTC,CASSVDRGRGETQYF
NA,TRBV28,TRBJ1-5,NA,TGTGCCAGCAGTTGGGAGAATACTAGCAATCAGCCCCAGCATTTT,CASSWENTSNQPQHF
TRBD1,TRBV6-1,TRBJ1-4,NA,TGTGCCAGCACCAGGGGGCCGACTAATGAAAAACTGTTTTTT,CASTRGPTNEKLFF
TRBD2,TRBV7-2,TRBJ2-1,NA,TGTGCCAGCAGCTTCAAACTAGCGGGAGGGAACTACAATGAGCAGTTCTTC,CASSFKLAGGNYNEQFF
NA,TRBV5-1,TRBJ2-4,once,TGCGCCAGCAGGGAGCTGGGTCTATACTCGGACATTCAGTACTTC,CASRELGLYSDIQYF
NA,TRBV29-1,TRBJ2-3,NA,TGCAGCCTTTCTCAAACCAGCGGCGGCACAGATACGCAGTATTTT,CSLSQTSGGTDTQYF
NA,TRBV30,TRBJ2-5,NA,TGTGCCTGGAGTGTGGGTGGACAGCCCCAAGAGACCCAGTACTTC,CAWSVGGQPQETQYF
TRBD1,TRBV4-2,TRBJ2-1,NA,TGTGCCAGCAGCCCGCGGACAGGCAACAATGAGCAGTTCTTC,CASSPRTGNNEQFF
TRBD1,TRBV18,TRBJ1-2,NA,TGTGCCAGCTCACCCAACCAGGGGGCGGAAGGCTACACCTTC,CASSPNQGAEGYTF
TRBD1,TRBV28,TRBJ1-2,NA,TGTGCCAGCAGTCCCGCCGGGACAGGGAAAACTGACTATGGCTACACCTTC,CASSPAGTGKTDYGYTF
NA,TRBV29-1,TRBJ2-1,NA,TGCAGCGTTACAGGACAGAGTGAGCAGTTCTTC,CSVTGQSEQFF
TRBD1,TRBV19,TRBJ1-5,once,TGTGCCAGTAGTCCCCACGACAGGGGCGGCCAGCCCCAGCATTTT,CASSPHDRGGQPQHF
NA,TRBV9,TRBJ2-7,NA,TGTGCCAGCAGCCCCGCCTGGGGAGCCTACGAGCAGTACTTC,CASSPAWGAYEQYF
NA,TRBV5-1,TRBJ2-5,NA,TGCGCCAGCAGCTTCCCTGGGGGCGAGACCCAGTACTTC,CASSFPGGETQYF
TRBD1,TRBV5-1,TRBJ1-2,few,TGCGCCAGCAGCCCGGGGACAGGGGAAGGGTATGGCTACACCTTC,CASSPGTGEGYGYTF
TRBD1,TRBV5-6,TRBJ2-4,NA,TGTGCCAGCAGCTTGGACAGGGGCAAAAACATTCAGTACTTC,CASSLDRGKNIQYF
NA,TRBV7-8,TRBJ2-3,NA,TGTGCCAGCAGCTTAGCCATAGAGGCCGCAGATACGCAGTATTTT,CASSLAIEAADTQYF